Presented here are 5 T cell receptor beta chains from one specimen sequenced in a study of cytomegalovirus exposure and HLA in healthy donors. The PCR employed 60 Vbeta primers together with 13 Jbeta primers. Clones were read by immunoSEQ multiplex PCR, and TCRdb kept only the in-frame ones, dropping some. The sample shows more than 150,000 clones, over 75% of them seen only once. The sample comprised PBMCs. These receptors were collected from a man aged 18 to 30 in good health and CMV-seropositive.

This clone was picked up one time. V usage is TRBV5-6 and J usage is TRBJ2-2; 13 bases map to TRBD2. From germline, CDR1 is SGHDT and CDR2 YYEEEE. The CDR3 loop spans 16 amino acids. Unmatched junction bases numbered 5, after V lost 4 bases and J lost 5 bases. DNA of the CDR3: TGTGCCAGCAGCCCAGGACTAGCGGGAGATACCGGGGAGCTGTTTTTT. It encodes CASSPGLAGDTGELFF.

The gene calls are TRBV9 and TRBJ2-3, with D maybe TRBD1 (8 bases). V lost 6 bases to trimming and J lost 2 bases, with 16 bases between them. The CDR3 covers 15 residues. The germline gives CDR1 SGDLS, CDR2 YYNGEE. CDR3 bases: TGTGCCAGCAATAGACAGGGGAGGGTCACAGATACGCAGTATTTT. This gives the protein CASNRQGRVTDTQYF. The full variable domain, with the rest looked up from reference TRBV9 and TRBJ2-3, is DSGVTQTPKHLITATGQRVTLRCSPRSGDLSVYWYQQSLDQGLQFLIQYYNGEERAKGNILERFSAQQFPDLHSELNLSSLELGDSALYFCASNRQGRVTDTQYFGPGTRLTVL.

The rearrangement links TRBV2 to TRBJ1-6, with unresolved D. Germline assignment: CDR1 SNHLY and CDR2 FYNNEI. The CDR3 contains 14 residues. The V end was cut by 3 bases, the J end by 1 base, with 4 bases between. CDR3 residues: CASSDRSYNSPLHF. The CDR3 DNA follows: TGTGCCAGCAGTGATCGGTCCTATAATTCACCCCTCCACTTT.

The chain links TRBV29-1 to TRBJ2-7; maybe TRBD2 (5 bases). The CDR3 consists of 12 residues. V was trimmed by 6 bases and J by 3 bases, leaving 12 bases between them. Germline values: CDR1 SQVTM, CDR2 ANQGSEA. CDR3 in amino acids: CSVSPRGYEQYF. The DNA of the CDR3 is TGCAGCGTATCCCCACGGGGCTACGAGCAGTACTTC.

The J gene is TRBJ2-7, the V gene TRBV6-6, with TRBD1 matching 7 bases. The CDR3 totals 14 residues. The V and J ends lost 4 bases and 3 bases, in that order; junction bases with no gene match: 6. Germline V gene lookup returns CDR1 MNHNY and CDR2 SVGAGI (reference sequence). CDR3 loop: CASSFRDSDYEQYF. The CDR3 DNA reads as TGTGCCAGCAGTTTCCGGGACAGCGACTACGAGCAGTACTTC.